The next 27 T cell receptor beta chains were all read from a single sample in a study of blood T cell repertoires in COVID-19 (dated by TCRdb to 2018 to 2020). Library preparation employed the immunoSEQ multiplex PCR assay. Entries here come from immuneACCESS through TCRdb and include only in-frame sequences with V and J called. Some clones fail to appear in such tables; in the studies checked, an unresolved V gene covers under half of the shortfall, and the cause of the remainder is unknown. The sample has fewer than 200,000 clones on record, about three quarters of them singletons. Roughly 8.3% of the sample rests with the top ten. Sequenced material: peripheral blood. These receptors were taken from a man aged 60-69 years with acute or convalescent COVID-19.

The chain is built from TRBV29-1 and TRBJ1-2; TRBD1 agrees at 10 bases. The V segment lost 0 bases and the J segment 8 bases; nucleotides outside the gene matches: 9. The CDR3 consists of 15 residues. Germline CDR1 SQVTM, CDR2 ANQGSEA. The chain's CDR3 is CSVEDGDRGIGGYTF. The CDR3 DNA follows: TGCAGCGTTGAAGACGGGGACAGGGGAATTGGCGGCTACACCTTC.

This clone was counted only a few times. V and J are TRBV7-2 and TRBJ2-5, with TRBD1 matching 7 bases. Germline V CDR1 and CDR2: SGHTA, FQGNSA. The ends lost 1 base at V and 4 bases at J; junction bases unmatched: 9. The CDR3 consists of 16 residues. The CDR3 is CASSLDYAAGGETQYF. CDR3 DNA sequence: TGTGCCAGCAGCTTAGACTACGCGGCAGGGGGAGAGACCCAGTACTTC.

The chain employs TRBV2 and TRBJ1-2; no clear D gene. V dropped 4 bases and J dropped 4 bases, with 7 bases sitting between them. The CDR3 sequence is 12 residues long. From germline, CDR1 is SNHLY and CDR2 FYNNEI. The CDR3 DNA reads TGTGCCAGCAGTGGTTCTTTCTATGGCTACACCTTC. Amino acid sequence: CASSGSFYGYTF.

The gene calls are TRBV5-4 and TRBJ2-2; 7 positions match TRBD1. The CDR3 length is 15 residues. With V trimmed by 0 bases and J by 9 bases, 8 bases remained unmatched. Germline V gene lookup returns CDR1 SGHNT and CDR2 YYREEE (reference sequence). This CDR3 is CASSLAVTGSRELFF. As DNA, the CDR3 is TGTGCCAGCAGCTTGGCCGTGACAGGGAGCCGGGAGCTGTTTTTT.

About this clone itself: The sample has other DNA sequences that encode this CDR3 too. This chain links TRBV7-3 with TRBJ2-3; D unclear. The V and J ends lost 5 bases and 0 bases respectively, with 3 bases between them. The germline gives CDR1 SGHTA, CDR2 FQGTGA. This CDR3 region has 12 residues. For the CDR3, the DNA is TGTGCCAGCAGCCCGAGCACAGATACGCAGTATTTT. It translates to CASSPSTDTQYF.

This clone is a singleton in its sample. Germline and junction disagree at one end, which may indicate a read error. V and J are TRBV2 and TRBJ1-2; D gene uncertain. Germline loops: CDR1 SNHLY, CDR2 FYNNEI. This CDR3 is 14 amino acids long. For the CDR3, the DNA is TGTGCCAGCAGAGAAGGCAGACTTAACTATGGCTACACCTTC. Translating gives CASREGRLNYGYTF.

The V gene is TRBV19, the J gene TRBJ2-7; TRBD1 matches at 8 bases. The V gene's germline CDR1 is LNHDA and CDR2 SQIVND (reference sequence). V shed 4 bases, J shed 5 bases, and the junction held 7 bases outside the gene matches. The CDR3 spans 14 residues. The CDR3 nucleotides are TGTGCCAGTAGTAAGGCAGGGGGCTTCCACGAGCAGTACTTC. Amino acids: CASSKAGGFHEQYF.

The rearrangement joins TRBV2 to TRBJ2-7; the match to TRBD1 covers 9 bases. J gave up 4 bases and V 7 bases, and 8 bases lay outside the gene matches. The germline CDR1 and CDR2 sequences are SNHLY and FYNNEI. This CDR3 is built from 14 residues. CDR3 DNA sequence: TGTGCCAGCACTTTGGACAGGGGATCGTACGAGCAGTACTTC. Protein: CASTLDRGSYEQYF.

V and J are TRBV6-2 or TRBV6-3 and TRBJ1-5; D ambiguous. Trimming shortened V by 5 bases and J by 4 bases, and 9 bases separated the two germline ends. CDR1 and CDR2 from the germline V gene are MNHEY and SVGEGT. The CDR3 covers 13 residues. CDR3 bases: TGTGCCAGCAGTGGACGGGAAAATCAGCCCCAGCATTTT. Amino acids: CASSGRENQPQHF.

This sequence joins TRBV27 and TRBJ2-5; perhaps TRBD1 as D (6 bases). V was pared by 2 bases and J by 4 bases, with 11 bases between. Germline lookup yields CDR1 MNHEY and CDR2 SMNVEV (reference sequence). This CDR3 comprises 14 residues. DNA for the CDR3: TGTGCCAGCAGTTTAGAGCAGGGGCGAGAGACCCAGTACTTC. Translated, it gives CASSLEQGRETQYF.

This chain's CDR3 is CASSFRNRAYQETQYF. CDR3 in DNA: TGTGCCAGTAGTTTTCGCAACAGGGCGTACCAAGAGACCCAGTACTTC. The gene calls are TRBV19 and TRBJ2-5; D perhaps matches TRBD1 (6 bases). The CDR3 loop spans 16 amino acids. Looked up from germline, CDR1 is LNHDA and CDR2 is SQIVND (reference sequence). V was trimmed by 5 bases and J by 0 bases, leaving 16 bases between them.

The chain links TRBV13 to TRBJ2-7; unclear D gene. V was trimmed by 0 bases and J by 3 bases, leaving 6 bases between them. The CDR3 covers 13 residues. CDR1 and CDR2 (germline): PRHDT, FYEKMQ (reference sequence). The DNA of the CDR3 is TGTGCCAGCAGCTTAGGCGCTAGCTACGAGCAGTACTTC. Its protein is CASSLGASYEQYF.

The rearrangement links TRBV24-1 to TRBJ1-2; D is unresolved. Trimming took off 4 bases at V and 3 bases at J, with 11 bases between the two ends. The V gene's germline CDR1 is KGHDR and CDR2 SFDVKD. This CDR3 contains 14 residues. CDR3 amino acids: CATSDPVRDYGYTF. DNA for the CDR3: TGTGCCACCAGTGACCCGGTGCGTGACTATGGCTACACCTTC.

This chain connects TRBV29-1 to TRBJ2-4; no clear D gene. There are 15 residues in the CDR3. Germline loops: CDR1 SQVTM, CDR2 ANQGSEA. Trimming took 4 bases from V and 2 from J, leaving 15 bases between them. The CDR3: CSVVPNQVPKNIQYF. The CDR3 DNA reads as TGCAGCGTTGTCCCTAATCAGGTTCCCAAAAACATTCAGTACTTC. The variable domain in full, completed from reference TRBV29-1 and TRBJ2-4, reads SAVISQKPSRDICQRGTSLTIQCQVDSQVTMMFWYRQQPGQSLTLIATANQGSEATYESGFVIDKFPISRPNLTFSTLTVSNMSPEDSSIYLCSVVPNQVPKNIQYFGAGTRLSVL.

As regards this clone: The sample carries other DNA sequences with the same CDR3. The chain combines TRBV12-5 with TRBJ2-3; maybe TRBD2 (5 bases). CDR3 length: 13 residues. Germline V gene sequence: CDR1 LGHNT, CDR2 FRNRAP. The V gene lost 6 bases and the J gene lost 2 bases, with 9 bases spanning the gap. The DNA for the CDR3 is TGTGCTAGTGGACTCGGACTCACAGATACGCAGTATTTT. Encoded protein: CASGLGLTDTQYF.

The genes are TRBV18 and TRBJ1-6, with no clear D. The CDR3 loop spans 15 amino acids. Germline CDR1 reads KGHSH; CDR2 reads LQKENI. With 6 bases removed from V and 8 bases from J, the gap between germline ends came to 17 bases. The CDR3 DNA reads as TGTGCCAGCTCGCCGTCGCGGGTCCTCGATTCACCCCTCCACTTT. Amino acid sequence: CASSPSRVLDSPLHF. Supplemented by reference TRBV18 and TRBJ1-6, the full variable domain reads NAGVMQNPRHLVRRRGQEARLRCSPMKGHSHVYWYRQLPEEGLKFMVYLQKENIIDESGMPKERFSAEFPKEGPSILRIQQVVRGDSAAYFCASSPSRVLDSPLHFGNGTRLTVT.

The chain's CDR3 is CASSYYRATEAFF. The DNA for the CDR3 is TGTGCCAGCAGTTACTACAGGGCTACTGAAGCTTTCTTT. This chain connects TRBV6-5 to TRBJ1-1; D possibly corresponds to TRBD1 (6 bases). Germline lookup yields CDR1 MNHEY and CDR2 SVGAGI. V gave up 1 base and J gave up 5 bases, with 8 bases separating them. The CDR3 contains 13 residues.

This rearrangement joins TRBV6-5 to TRBJ1-5; D possibly corresponds to TRBD1 (5 bases). The germline V gene encodes CDR1 MNHEY and CDR2 SVGAGI. Trimming shortened V by 0 bases and J by 3 bases, and 9 bases separated the two germline ends. The CDR3 totals 15 residues. As DNA, the CDR3 is TGTGCCAGCAGTTACTCGGCAGGGAACAATCAGCCCCAGCATTTT. Its translation is CASSYSAGNNQPQHF.

This clone has more than one count but fewer than ten. The rearrangement links TRBV5-6 to TRBJ2-7; D not resolved. Germline CDR1 reads SGHDT; CDR2 reads YYEEEE. V lost 1 base, J lost 1 base, and 9 bases lay in between. The CDR3 runs 14 residues. The CDR3 DNA reads as TGTGCCAGCAGCTTGTTTGCGATATCCTACGAGCAGTACTTC. Translation: CASSLFAISYEQYF.

The chain joins TRBV27 to TRBJ1-5; D might be TRBD1 (6 bases). CDR1 and CDR2 from the germline V gene are MNHEY and SMNVEV (reference sequence). The V end lost 4 bases, the J end lost 3 bases, and 7 bases lay between the germline ends. This CDR3 comprises 13 residues. The CDR3 coding sequence is TGTGCCAGCAGTTGGGGGCCCAATCAGCCCCAGCATTTT. Translation: CASSWGPNQPQHF.

The chain links TRBV28 to TRBJ1-4; D is perhaps TRBD1 (5 bases). Germline V lookup: CDR1 MDHEN, CDR2 SYDVKM. Deletions cut 5 bases from V and 0 bases from J, with 10 bases between. The CDR3 contains 15 residues. The chain's CDR3 is CASSGASATNEKLFF. In DNA, the CDR3 is TGTGCCAGCAGTGGGGCCTCGGCAACTAATGAAAAACTGTTTTTT.

CDR3 region: CASSGQGAGVREKLFF. The CDR3 DNA follows: TGTGCCAGCAGCGGACAGGGGGCGGGGGTTCGTGAAAAACTGTTTTTT. This chain connects TRBV6-6 to TRBJ1-4, with TRBD1 matching over 11 bases. Germline V lookup: CDR1 MNHNY, CDR2 SVGAGI (reference sequence). V was clipped by 6 bases and J by 7 bases; unmatched bases: 10. The CDR3 runs to 16 residues.

The genes are TRBV5-6 and TRBJ1-1, with 10 bases that match TRBD1. Trimming removed 1 base from V and 3 bases from J; junction bases left unmatched: 6. Germline V gene lookup returns CDR1 SGHDT and CDR2 YYEEEE. CDR3 length: 16 residues. The CDR3: CASSLPGQGSYTEAFF. In DNA, the CDR3 is TGTGCCAGCAGCTTGCCGGGACAGGGGTCGTACACTGAAGCTTTCTTT.

V usage is TRBV7-3 and J usage is TRBJ1-1; 8 bases are shared with TRBD1. The CDR3 has 15 residues. Looked up from germline, CDR1 is SGHTA and CDR2 is FQGTGA. Germline trimming cut 5 bases from V and 1 base from J; bases unmatched to any gene: 6. CDR3 coding DNA: TGTGCCAGCAGCGCAACAGGGGGAAAGAACACTGAAGCTTTCTTT. Translation gives CASSATGGKNTEAFF.

The chain uses TRBV19 and TRBJ1-5, with 10 bases that match TRBD1. Germline values: CDR1 LNHDA, CDR2 SQIVND (reference sequence). The CDR3 runs 15 residues. Losses at the gene ends were 4 bases for V and 4 bases for J; bases not matched to a gene: 4. CDR3 sequence: CASSKRTGGNQPQHF. The CDR3 bases are TGTGCCAGTAGTAAACGGACAGGGGGGAATCAGCCCCAGCATTTT.

The chain is built from TRBV7-9 and TRBJ1-1; maybe TRBD1 (6 bases). Trimming shortened V by 1 base and J by 0 bases, and 15 bases separated the two germline ends. The CDR3 is made up of 17 amino acids. CDR1 is SEHNR and CDR2 is FQNEAQ in the germline V gene (reference sequence). DNA for the CDR3: TGTGCCAGCAGCTTAGTAAGAGGGGGAGCCTTGAACACTGAAGCTTTCTTT. Protein product: CASSLVRGGALNTEAFF.

The chain links TRBV12-3 or TRBV12-4 to TRBJ1-4, with TRBD1 as a possible D gene (5 bases). Trimming removed 2 bases from V and 8 bases from J, with 9 bases in between. The CDR3 is 13 amino acids. The DNA for the CDR3 is TGTGCCAGCAGTTTAATATCAGGGGAAAAACTGTTTTTT. Translation: CASSLISGEKLFF.